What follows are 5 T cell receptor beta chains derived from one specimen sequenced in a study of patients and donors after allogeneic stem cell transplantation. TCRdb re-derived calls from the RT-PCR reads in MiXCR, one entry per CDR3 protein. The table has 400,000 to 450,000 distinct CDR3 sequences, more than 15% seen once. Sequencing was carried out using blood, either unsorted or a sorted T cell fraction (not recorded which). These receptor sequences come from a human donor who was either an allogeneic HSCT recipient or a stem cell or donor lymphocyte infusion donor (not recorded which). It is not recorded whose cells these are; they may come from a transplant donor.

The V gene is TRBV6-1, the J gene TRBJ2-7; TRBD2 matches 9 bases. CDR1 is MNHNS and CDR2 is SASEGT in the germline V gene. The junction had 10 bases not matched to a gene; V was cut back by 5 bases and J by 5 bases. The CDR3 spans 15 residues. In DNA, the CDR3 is TGTGCCAGCAGTACACCGGGACTAGCTAAGGACGAGCAGTACTTC. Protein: CASSTPGLAKDEQYF.

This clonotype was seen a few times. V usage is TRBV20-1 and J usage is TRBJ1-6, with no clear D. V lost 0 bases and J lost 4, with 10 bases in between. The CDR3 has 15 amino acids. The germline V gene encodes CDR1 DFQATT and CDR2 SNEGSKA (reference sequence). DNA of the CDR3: TGCAGTGCTAGAGACCCCGAGCGATATAATTCACCCCTCCACTTT. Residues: CSARDPERYNSPLHF.

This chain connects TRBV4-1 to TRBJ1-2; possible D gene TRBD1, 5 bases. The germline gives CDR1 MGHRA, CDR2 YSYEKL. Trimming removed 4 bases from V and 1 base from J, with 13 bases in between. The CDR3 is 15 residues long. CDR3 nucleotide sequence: TGCGCCAGCAGCCGCTTCCTTCAGGGTAACTATGGCTACACCTTC. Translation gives CASSRFLQGNYGYTF.

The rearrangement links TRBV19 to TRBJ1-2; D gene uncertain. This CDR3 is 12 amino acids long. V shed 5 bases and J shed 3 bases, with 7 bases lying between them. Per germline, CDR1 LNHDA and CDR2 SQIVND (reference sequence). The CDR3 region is CASSEAYYGYTF. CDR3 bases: TGTGCCAGTAGTGAAGCCTACTATGGCTACACCTTC.

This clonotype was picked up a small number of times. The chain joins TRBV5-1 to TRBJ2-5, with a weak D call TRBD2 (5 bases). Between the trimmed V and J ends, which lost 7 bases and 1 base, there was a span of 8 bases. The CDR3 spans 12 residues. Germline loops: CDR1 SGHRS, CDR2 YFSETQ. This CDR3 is CASGRPQETQYF. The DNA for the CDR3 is TGCGCCAGCGGGAGACCCCAAGAGACCCAGTACTTC.